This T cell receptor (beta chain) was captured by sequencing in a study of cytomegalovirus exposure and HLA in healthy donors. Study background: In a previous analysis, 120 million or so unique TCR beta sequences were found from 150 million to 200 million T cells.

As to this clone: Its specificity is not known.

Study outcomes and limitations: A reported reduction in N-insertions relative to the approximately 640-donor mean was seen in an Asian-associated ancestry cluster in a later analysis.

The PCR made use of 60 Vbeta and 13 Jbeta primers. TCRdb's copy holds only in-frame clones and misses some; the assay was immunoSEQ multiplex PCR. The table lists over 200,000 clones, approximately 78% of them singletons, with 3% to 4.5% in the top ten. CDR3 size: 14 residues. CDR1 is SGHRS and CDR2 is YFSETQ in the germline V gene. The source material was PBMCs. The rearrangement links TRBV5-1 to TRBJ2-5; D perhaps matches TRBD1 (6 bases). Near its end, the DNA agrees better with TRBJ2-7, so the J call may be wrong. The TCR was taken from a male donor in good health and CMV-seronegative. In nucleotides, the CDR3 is TGCGCCAGCAGCTTGATGGGGGCCCCCCGCGAGCAGTACTTC. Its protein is CASSLMGAPREQYF.